This T cell receptor beta chain was documented in a study of T cells in Graves' hyperthyroidism and ophthalmopathy. For the study at large: Peripheral blood was obtained at initial diagnosis, preceding any treatment.

The sample holds many counts of this clonotype. Authors of the study amplified TCR beta CDR3 regions from RNA transcripts. When the TCR CDR3 underwent first-round RT-PCR, the HTBI primer set was used. TCRdb processed the multiplex PCR reads anew with MiXCR; each CDR3 protein has one entry. The sample yields around 700,000 distinct CDR3 sequences, 18% seen once. The receptor was isolated from a woman between 45 and 65 years old with Graves' hyperthyroidism that later progressed to Graves' ophthalmopathy. The sample comprised blood.

CDR3 loop: CASSPQTVASPLHF. CDR3 bases: TGTGCCAGCAGCCCACAGACAGTGGCTTCACCCCTCCACTTT. The gene calls are TRBV11-2 and TRBJ1-6; the D gene is possibly TRBD1 (5 bases). The CDR3 covers 14 residues. V was trimmed by 5 bases and J by 9 bases, leaving 14 bases between them. Germline V gives CDR1 SGHAT, CDR2 FQNNGV.